Below are 18 T cell receptor beta chains sequenced from a single sample in a study of response to subunit inactivated influenza vaccine. TCRdb redid the calling of the RT-PCR reads with MiXCR, one entry per CDR3 protein. In the table there are 540,000 or so distinct CDR3 sequences, 10% to 15% of which are singletons. This specimen consisted of PBMCs from blood, obtained roughly 6 weeks after vaccination. Source of these receptors: a man aged 50 or older who received an inactivated influenza vaccine.

The chain employs TRBV10-3 and TRBJ2-3; no definite D call. CDR3 length: 15 residues. Germline CDR1 and CDR2: ENHRY and SYGVKD. Between the trimmed V and J ends, which lost 6 bases and 2 bases, there was a span of 15 bases. The CDR3 DNA reads as TGTGCCATCAGCGCCCGAAGGGAACCCACAGATACGCAGTATTTT. It encodes CAISARREPTDTQYF.

This clonotype was observed a handful of times. The gene calls are TRBV5-5 and TRBJ2-1, with 12 bases fitting TRBD2. The CDR3 is made up of 14 amino acids. Germline CDR1 SGHKS, CDR2 YYEKEE (reference sequence). Trimming cost V 4 bases and J 8 bases; bases outside gene matches: 4. The CDR3 coding sequence is TGTGCCAGCAGCACGACTAGCGGGAGCGATGAGCAGTTCTTC. The encoded protein is CASSTTSGSDEQFF.

The chain is built from TRBV12-3 or TRBV12-4 and TRBJ2-1, with 13 bases that match TRBD2. This CDR3 contains 16 residues. The trim removed 5 bases at V and 3 bases at J, leaving 4 bases unmatched. The CDR3 coding sequence is TGTGCCAGCAGTACCGGGACTAGCGGGATCTACAATGAGCAGTTCTTC. Translation: CASSTGTSGIYNEQFF.

This chain links TRBV13 with TRBJ1-1; 7 positions agree with TRBD1. The CDR3 has 14 amino acids. CDR1 is PRHDT, CDR2 FYEKMQ, per germline (reference sequence). Trimming took 1 base from V and 5 from J; bases not matched to a gene: 4. The CDR3: CASSLAQGETEAFF. The CDR3 DNA sequence: TGTGCCAGCAGCTTAGCTCAGGGGGAAACTGAAGCTTTCTTT.

This clonotype was seen many times. This sequence joins TRBV20-1 and TRBJ2-1; D ambiguous. The CDR3 runs 12 residues. V was shortened by 0 bases and J by 4 bases, with 4 bases between the two germline ends. Germline CDR1 is DFQATT and CDR2 is SNEGSKA (reference sequence). In DNA form, the CDR3 reads TGCAGTGCTAGAGAAGGTTACAATGAGCAGTTCTTC. Its protein is CSAREGYNEQFF.

The gene calls are TRBV7-8 and TRBJ1-5, with TRBD1 matching over 8 bases. Germline values: CDR1 SGHVS, CDR2 FQNEAQ. The J segment lost 0 bases and the V segment lost 4 bases, leaving 8 bases of the junction unmatched. The length of the CDR3 is 17 residues. CDR3 sequence: CASSSEGTGHSNQPQHF. The CDR3 DNA reads TGTGCCAGCAGCTCAGAGGGGACAGGACATAGCAATCAGCCCCAGCATTTT.

The sample holds a few counts of this clonotype. At one end the junction does not follow the germline gene, possibly because of a read error. V is TRBV20-1 and J is TRBJ1-5; 7 bases match TRBD1. The CDR3 length is 18 residues. The germline V gene encodes CDR1 DFQATT and CDR2 SNEGSKA (reference sequence). This chain's CDR3 is CSANDRVGSPYSNQHQHF. In nucleotides, the CDR3 is TGCAGTGCTAACGACAGGGTCGGTTCCCCTTATAGCAATCAGCACCAGCATTTT.

The chain carries TRBV7-2 and TRBJ2-7; D is ambiguous. Germline CDR1 and CDR2: SGHTA and FQGNSA. The CDR3 length is 12 residues. Deletions cut 8 bases from V and 4 bases from J, with 12 bases between. CDR3 residues: CASAYSGYEQYF. The CDR3 nucleotides are TGTGCCAGCGCCTACTCTGGGTACGAGCAGTACTTC. Based on the CDR3 plus reference TRBV7-2 and TRBJ2-7, the full variable domain is GAGVSQSPSNKVTEKGKDVELRCDPISGHTALYWYRQSLGQGLEFLIYFQGNSAPDKSGLPSDRFSAERTGGSVSTLTIQRTQQEDSAVYLCASAYSGYEQYFGPGTRLTVT.

The rearrangement uses TRBV5-1 and TRBJ2-7; 8 nucleotides line up with TRBD1. The CDR3 covers 14 residues. With V trimmed by 2 bases and J by 4 bases, 5 bases remained unmatched. Germline V lookup: CDR1 SGHRS, CDR2 YFSETQ. The CDR3 bases are TGCGCCAGCAGCTTAGACAGGGGCAATTACGAGCAGTACTTC. The encoded protein is CASSLDRGNYEQYF.

The rearrangement links TRBV2 to TRBJ2-7; D call uncertain. V shed 6 bases and J shed 2 bases, with 11 bases lying between them. Germline V gene lookup returns CDR1 SNHLY and CDR2 FYNNEI. The CDR3 is 13 amino acids. Here the CDR3 reads CASRRTAAYEQYF. The CDR3 nucleotides are TGTGCCAGCAGGCGGACCGCCGCCTACGAGCAGTACTTC.

This clonotype was counted at least ten times. The V gene is TRBV5-1, the J gene TRBJ2-7, with 7 bases fitting TRBD1. In germline, CDR1 is SGHRS, CDR2 YFSETQ. V gave up 4 bases and J gave up 3 bases; unmatched junction bases: 4. The CDR3 contains 13 residues. The CDR3 here is CASSRGQNYEQYF. The CDR3 DNA reads TGCGCCAGCAGCAGGGGACAGAACTACGAGCAGTACTTC.

V gene TRBV18 combines with J gene TRBJ1-5; 10 positions match TRBD1. Per the germline V gene, CDR1 is KGHSH and CDR2 is LQKENI. This CDR3 is 15 amino acids long. V was clipped by 3 bases and J by 4 bases; unmatched bases: 3. Here the CDR3 reads CASSPMGQGNQPQHF. The CDR3 region has the DNA TGTGCCAGCTCACCGATGGGACAGGGGAATCAGCCCCAGCATTTT.

The V call is TRBV28, the J call TRBJ1-2, with 8 bases aligning to TRBD1. The CDR3 is 13 residues long. V lost 4 bases to trimming and J lost 7 bases; unmatched junction nucleotides: 5. Germline lookup yields CDR1 MDHEN and CDR2 SYDVKM. The CDR3 sequence is CASSSHTGGGYTF. The CDR3 nucleotides read TGTGCCAGCAGTTCCCACACAGGGGGTGGCTACACCTTC.

The table lists this clonotype with a few counts. The chain combines TRBV7-2 with TRBJ2-7; D assignment may be TRBD1 or TRBD2 (6 bases each). This CDR3 is 15 amino acids long. Germline V lookup: CDR1 SGHTA, CDR2 FQGNSA. Trimming left V 3 bases short and J 6 bases short, with 18 bases between. This CDR3 is CASSFGRAGGGEQYF. CDR3 sequence (DNA): TGTGCCAGCAGCTTTGGTAGGGCCGGGGGCGGCGAGCAGTACTTC.

This clonotype showed up many times. The V gene is TRBV29-1, the J gene TRBJ2-7; 10 bases align to TRBD2. Germline CDR1 SQVTM, CDR2 ANQGSEA. Trimming cost V 0 bases and J 13 bases; bases outside gene matches: 15. This CDR3 spans 15 amino acids. The CDR3 DNA reads TGCAGCGTTGAAGACAGGGCGTCAAGCGGGAGGGCGCCCTACTTC. Translated, it gives CSVEDRASSGRAPYF.

This clonotype was counted many times. V gene TRBV7-9 combines with J gene TRBJ2-7; D is undetermined. The CDR3 loop spans 12 amino acids. The V gene's germline CDR1 is SEHNR and CDR2 FQNEAQ (reference sequence). The V end lost 4 bases, the J end lost 0 bases, and 4 bases lay between the germline ends. DNA for the CDR3: TGTGCCAGCAGCTGGGACTCCTACGAGCAGTACTTC. It codes for CASSWDSYEQYF. Variable domain in full (rest from reference TRBV7-9 and TRBJ2-7): DTGVSQNPRHKITKRGQNVTFRCDPISEHNRLYWYRQTLGQGPEFLTYFQNEAQLEKSRLLSDRFSAERPKGSFSTLEIQRTEQGDSAMYLCASSWDSYEQYFGPGTRLTVT.

This clonotype was detected a few times. CDR3 sequence reads: CASSPTGNWVTQYF. For the CDR3, the DNA is TGTGCCAGCAGTCCAACAGGGAATTGGGTGACCCAGTACTTC. V and J are TRBV12-3 or TRBV12-4 and TRBJ2-5; TRBD1 is a possible D gene (6 bases). The V gene lost 5 bases and the J gene lost 7 bases, with 17 bases spanning the gap. CDR3 size: 14 residues.

Many counts were recorded for this clonotype. The chain has TRBV4-3 and TRBJ2-3; D is undetermined. V lost 1 base to trimming and J lost 0 bases, with 2 bases between them. The CDR3 loop spans 13 amino acids. Germline V gene sequence: CDR1 LGHNA, CDR2 YSLEER. The CDR3 DNA is TGCGCCAGCAGCCAAGGTAGCACAGATACGCAGTATTTT. Encoded protein: CASSQGSTDTQYF.